This record looks at one T cell receptor beta chain sequence and its context. Its specific antigen is unknown. Within one base of it there is no much larger clone, and no base qualities were kept. TCRbeta CDR3 regions were amplified from genomic DNA by means of the immunoSEQ Assay, a bias-controlled multiplex PCR. For the original study's pipeline: Within the assay, amplification of reference gene primers was used to estimate how many nucleated cells each sample contained. To quantify the absolute abundance of each unique TCRbeta CDR3 rearrangement, sequence reads were collapsed and filtered. For each sample, productive Simpson clonality was calculated by taking the square root of Simpson's diversity index across productive rearrangements. This is the immuneACCESS table as TCRdb keeps it, with only in-frame sequences that have V and J called. A part of the clones is gone; compared with another copy, unresolved V genes explain less than half, and the rest is unexplained. Clone size and V and J calls were adopted from that table, with D and trimming inferred from the DNA. A total of about 130,000 clones appear in this sample, about 88% of them only once. The top ten hold 2% to 3% of the sample.

The sample originates from a study of blood T cell repertoires in COVID-19 (TCRdb year 2020). Regarding the study in general: Samples from collaborators originated in the United States, Italy and Spain and spanned both the acute and convalescent phases of COVID-19. The material from the prospective study consisted of cDNA or gDNA derived from T cells, B-cell-depleted T cells, or PBMCs. The dataset comprised deeply sampled blood TCRbeta repertoires from subjects exposed to, actively infected with, or recovered from COVID-19. A freely available public database, intended as a resource for researchers studying the immune response to SARS-CoV-2, is where the repertoires were released. The samples were drawn from two sources: the first 160 participants of the ongoing ImmuneRACE study, and 1,000 to 1,500 subjects contributed by 6 global collaborators. A de-identified subject ID, COVID-19 status, age in years and sex were almost always included in the sample metadata. Where available, HLA class I and class II types were obtained from metadata supplied by the sample provider rather than from assay-based typing.

Trimming at the junction amounts to 6 bases on V and 4 bases on J, and the germline ends lie 17 bases apart. Reading from cysteine to phenylalanine, the CDR3 counts 15 amino acids. Kept here is only the CDR3 DNA, which spans 45 bases and is read in frame from base 1. For CDR1 and CDR2, the germline V gene lists MNHEY and SVGEGT. Enrolling through a virtual design, the prospective study's participants ranged in age from roughly 18 to 89 years and lived across roughly 23 United States geographic areas. Cohort assignment in the prospective study relied on participant-reported clinical history from a screening survey and a study questionnaire. In the prospective study, whole blood, serum and a nasopharyngeal or oropharyngeal swab were collected from each participant by mobile phlebotomists. Over a 2-month period, participants in the prospective study had the option of providing additional blood draws and questionnaires. Prospective study blood samples were shipped either frozen or at room temperature before DNA extraction.

Results and caveats for the whole study, not just this receptor: Clinical and demographic metadata were provided uncurated, with the amount varying by source and participant.

Sequenced sample: PBMCs or T cells enriched from blood (not recorded which). The chain is encoded by TRBV6-2 or TRBV6-3 joined to TRBJ2-3, and TRBD1 may be the D gene, going by 5 matching bases. The sequence was obtained from a man in his forties with acute COVID-19. CDR3 loop: CASSQTTGSADTQYF. At the DNA level, the sequence is TGTGCCAGCAGCCAAACCACAGGTTCGGCAGATACGCAGTATTTT.